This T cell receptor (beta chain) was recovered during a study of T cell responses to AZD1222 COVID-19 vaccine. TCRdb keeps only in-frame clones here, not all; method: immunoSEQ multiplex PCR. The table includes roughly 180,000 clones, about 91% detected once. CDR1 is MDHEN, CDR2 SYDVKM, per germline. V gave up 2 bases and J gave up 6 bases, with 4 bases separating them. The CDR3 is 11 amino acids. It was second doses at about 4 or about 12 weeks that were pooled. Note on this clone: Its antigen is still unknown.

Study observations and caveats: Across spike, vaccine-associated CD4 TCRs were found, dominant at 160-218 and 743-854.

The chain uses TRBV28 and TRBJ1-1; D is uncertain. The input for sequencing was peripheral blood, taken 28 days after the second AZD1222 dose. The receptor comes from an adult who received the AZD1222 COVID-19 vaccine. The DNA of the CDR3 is TGTGCCAGCAGTTTAAGGGCTGAAGCTTTCTTT. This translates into CASSLRAEAFF. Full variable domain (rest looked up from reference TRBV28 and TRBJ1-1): DVKVTQSSRYLVKRTGEKVFLECVQDMDHENMFWYRQDPGLGLRLIYFSYDVKMKEKGDIPEGYSVSREKKERFSLILESASTNQTSMYLCASSLRAEAFFGQGTRLTVV.